These 2 T cell receptor beta chains share one sample of origin, sequenced in a study of cytomegalovirus exposure and HLA in healthy donors. Profiled with immunoSEQ multiplex PCR; TCRdb holds only in-frame clones, not every one. The sample lists over 75,000 clones, more than 75% occurring once. Sample: PBMCs. The source of these receptors is a young man in good health and CMV-seronegative.

DNA of the CDR3: TGTGCCAGCTGGGGGGGGATAGCCAAAAACATTCAGTACTTC. It yields the protein CASWGGIAKNIQYF. The chain links TRBV28 to TRBJ2-4; 7 bases line up with TRBD2. Per the germline V gene, CDR1 is MDHEN and CDR2 is SYDVKM. This CDR3 comprises 14 residues. V gave up 8 bases and J gave up 0 bases; unmatched junction bases: 4.

This clone was picked up a small number of times. The chain uses TRBV5-1 and TRBJ2-1; TRBD2 matches at 9 bases. This CDR3 has 16 amino acids. Germline loops: CDR1 SGHRS, CDR2 YFSETQ. The trim removed 4 bases at V and 5 bases at J, leaving 10 bases unmatched. CDR3 in amino acids: CASSPSLAGRHNEQFF. CDR3 nucleotides: TGCGCCAGCAGCCCCTCTCTAGCGGGGCGCCACAATGAGCAGTTCTTC. The whole variable domain, filled in from reference TRBV5-1 and TRBJ2-1, reads KAGVTQTPRYLIKTRGQQVTLSCSPISGHRSVSWYQQTPGQGLQFLFEYFSETQRNKGNFPGRFSGRQFSNSRSEMNVSTLELGDSALYLCASSPSLAGRHNEQFFGPGTRLTVL.